This passage covers 4 T cell receptor beta chains from one sample sequenced in a study of T-cell reconstitution after alpha-beta-depleted transplantation in children (dated by TCRdb to 2016 to 2017). The treatment or condition label corresponds to: allogeneic hematopoietic cell transplantation with graft depleted of TCRalphabeta T cells and CD19 B cells. The library was made by PCR. TCRdb records Illumina HiSeq 2500 as the sequencer. To normalize quantification of the TCRbeta repertoire, the TCR libraries were built with molecular barcoding that relied on unique molecular identifiers. The public reads were reanalyzed by TCRdb: fastp trimming at Q25, MiXCR alignment, in-frame beta chains only. Rows with a matching CDR3 protein are joined into one entry that keeps the most common DNA and genes. The sample has around 800,000 distinct CDR3 sequences on record, 15% to 20% of them singletons. Under 6% of the sample belongs to the ten largest clones.

Specimen: PBMCs, mostly from graft donor cells, collected 360 days after TCRalphabeta/CD19-depleted stem cell transplant. These receptors were obtained from a male patient between 10 and 17 years old who had a stem cell transplant for acute lymphoblastic leukemia, so the T cells may come from the graft donor.

The CDR3 region has the DNA TGTGCCAGCAGTTTTTTAGCGGGAGTCGGCACAGATACGCAGTATTTT. Amino acids: CASSFLAGVGTDTQYF. The rearrangement uses TRBV12-3 or TRBV12-4 and TRBJ2-3; 9 bases match TRBD2. V was clipped by 3 bases and J by 1 base; unmatched bases: 5. There are 16 residues in the CDR3.

This chain joins TRBV5-1 and TRBJ2-7, with TRBD1 matching over 8 bases. This CDR3 has 15 amino acids. The ends lost 0 bases at V and 2 bases at J; junction bases unmatched: 4. Germline-derived CDR1 and CDR2 are SGHRS and YFSETQ. The chain's CDR3 is CASSLGQGNTYEQYF. The CDR3 nucleotides read TGCGCCAGCAGCTTGGGACAGGGGAACACCTACGAGCAGTACTTC.

The chain joins TRBV3-1 to TRBJ2-1; 9 nucleotides agree with TRBD2. After removal of 1 base from V and 6 bases from J, the junction contained 1 base not matched to a gene. CDR1 is LGHDT, CDR2 YNNKEL, per germline (reference sequence). The CDR3 length is 14 residues. This chain's CDR3 is CASSQVAGANEQFF. In DNA form, the CDR3 reads TGTGCCAGCAGCCAAGTAGCGGGAGCCAATGAGCAGTTCTTC.

This clonotype was recorded a few times. V gene TRBV7-3 combines with J gene TRBJ1-1; D is undetermined. V was shortened by 5 bases and J by 1 base, with 8 bases between the two germline ends. Germline CDR1 reads SGHTA; CDR2 reads FQGTGA. CDR3 length: 13 residues. CDR3: CASSPPGNTEAFF. In DNA form, the CDR3 reads TGTGCCAGCAGCCCCCCAGGGAACACTGAAGCTTTCTTT.